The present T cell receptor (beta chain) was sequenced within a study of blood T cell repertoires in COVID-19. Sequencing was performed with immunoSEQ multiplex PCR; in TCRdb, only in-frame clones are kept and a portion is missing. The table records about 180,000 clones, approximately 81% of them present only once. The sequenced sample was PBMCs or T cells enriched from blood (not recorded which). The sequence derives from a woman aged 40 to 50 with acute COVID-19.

The CDR3 spells CASSSLPGGSEQYF. Here the CDR3 DNA reads TGTGCCAGCAGCTCTCTCCCGGGGGGCTCCGAGCAGTACTTC. The V gene is TRBV7-9, the J gene TRBJ2-7; perhaps TRBD2 as D (7 bases). CDR1 and CDR2 (germline): SEHNR, FQNEAQ (reference sequence). V shed 4 bases and J shed 6 bases, with 16 bases lying between them. CDR3 length equals 14 residues.